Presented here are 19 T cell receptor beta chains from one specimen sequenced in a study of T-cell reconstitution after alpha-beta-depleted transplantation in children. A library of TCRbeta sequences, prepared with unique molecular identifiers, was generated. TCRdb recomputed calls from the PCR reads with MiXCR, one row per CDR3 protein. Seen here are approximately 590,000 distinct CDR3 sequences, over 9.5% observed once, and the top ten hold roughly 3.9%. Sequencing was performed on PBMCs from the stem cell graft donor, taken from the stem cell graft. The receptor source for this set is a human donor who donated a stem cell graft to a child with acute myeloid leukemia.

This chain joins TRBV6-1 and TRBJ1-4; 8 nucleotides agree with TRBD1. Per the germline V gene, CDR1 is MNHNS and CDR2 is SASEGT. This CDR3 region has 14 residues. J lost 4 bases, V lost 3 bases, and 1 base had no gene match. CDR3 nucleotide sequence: TGTGCCAGCAGTGAGGGACAGGTTAATGAAAAACTGTTTTTT. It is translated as CASSEGQVNEKLFF.

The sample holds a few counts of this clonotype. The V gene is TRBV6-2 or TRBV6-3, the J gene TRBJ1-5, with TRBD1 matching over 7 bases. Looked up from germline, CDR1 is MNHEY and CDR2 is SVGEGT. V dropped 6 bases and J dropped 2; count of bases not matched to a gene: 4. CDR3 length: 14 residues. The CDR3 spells CASSRQGGNQPQHF. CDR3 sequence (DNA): TGTGCCAGCAGCCGACAGGGAGGCAATCAGCCCCAGCATTTT.

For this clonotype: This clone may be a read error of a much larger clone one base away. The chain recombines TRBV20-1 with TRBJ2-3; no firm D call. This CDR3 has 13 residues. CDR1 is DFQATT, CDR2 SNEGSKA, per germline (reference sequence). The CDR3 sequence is CGAPSLSTDTQYF. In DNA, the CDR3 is TGCGGTGCCCCAAGTTTGAGCACAGATACGCAGTATTTT.

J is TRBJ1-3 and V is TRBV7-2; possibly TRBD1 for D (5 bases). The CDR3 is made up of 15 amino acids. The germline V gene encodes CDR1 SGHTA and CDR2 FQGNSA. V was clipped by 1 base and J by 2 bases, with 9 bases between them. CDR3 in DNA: TGTGCCAGCAGCTTAGGGGGGGTCGCTGGAAACACCATATATTTT. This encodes CASSLGGVAGNTIYF.

The CDR3 nucleotides are TGCAGCGCCCCGACAGGGCGTTACAATGAGCAGTTCTTC. Encoded protein: CSAPTGRYNEQFF. V usage is TRBV29-1 and J usage is TRBJ2-1, with TRBD1 matching 7 bases. CDR3 size: 13 residues. The V gene end was trimmed by 7 bases and the J gene end by 4 bases; junction bases not matched to a gene: 7. Germline V gene sequence: CDR1 SQVTM, CDR2 ANQGSEA.

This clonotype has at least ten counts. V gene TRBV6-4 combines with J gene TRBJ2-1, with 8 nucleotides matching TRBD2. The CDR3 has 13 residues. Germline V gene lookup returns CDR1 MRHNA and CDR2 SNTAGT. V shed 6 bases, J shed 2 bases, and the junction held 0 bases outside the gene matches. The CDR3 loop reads CASRGLAYNEQFF. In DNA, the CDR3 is TGTGCCAGCAGGGGACTAGCCTACAATGAGCAGTTCTTC.

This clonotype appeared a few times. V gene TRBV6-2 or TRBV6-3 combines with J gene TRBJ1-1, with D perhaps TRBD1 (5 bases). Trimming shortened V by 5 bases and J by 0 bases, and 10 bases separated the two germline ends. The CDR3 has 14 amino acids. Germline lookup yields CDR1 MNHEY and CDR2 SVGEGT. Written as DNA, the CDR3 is TGTGCCAGCAGTAGGACATATATGAACACTGAAGCTTTCTTT. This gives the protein CASSRTYMNTEAFF.

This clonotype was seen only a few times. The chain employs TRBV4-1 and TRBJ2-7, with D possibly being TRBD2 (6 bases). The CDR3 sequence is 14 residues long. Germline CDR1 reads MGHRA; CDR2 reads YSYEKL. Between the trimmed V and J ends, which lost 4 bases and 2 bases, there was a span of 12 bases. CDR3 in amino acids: CASSRDSRAYEQYF. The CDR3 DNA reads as TGCGCCAGCAGCCGGGACTCCCGCGCCTACGAGCAGTACTTC.

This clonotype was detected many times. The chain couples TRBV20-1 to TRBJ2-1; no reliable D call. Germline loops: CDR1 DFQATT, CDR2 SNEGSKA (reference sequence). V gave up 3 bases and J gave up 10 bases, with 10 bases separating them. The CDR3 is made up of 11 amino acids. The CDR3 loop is CSASLAAEQFF. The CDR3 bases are TGCAGTGCTAGTCTCGCGGCGGAGCAGTTCTTC.

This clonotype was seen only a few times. CDR3 amino acids: CAWRDPGGANSPLHF. In nucleotides, the CDR3 is TGTGCCTGGAGAGACCCGGGGGGGGCTAATTCACCCCTCCACTTT. The V call is TRBV30, the J call TRBJ1-6, with a possible D match to TRBD1 (6 bases). V dropped 3 bases and J dropped 6 bases, with 15 bases sitting between them. The germline gives CDR1 GTSNPN, CDR2 SVGIG (reference sequence). The CDR3 has 15 amino acids.

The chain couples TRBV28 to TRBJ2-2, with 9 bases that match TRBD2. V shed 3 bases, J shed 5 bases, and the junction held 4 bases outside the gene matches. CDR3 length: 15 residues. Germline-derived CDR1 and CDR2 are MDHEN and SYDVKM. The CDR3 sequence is CASSFELAGTGELFF. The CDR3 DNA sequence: TGTGCCAGCAGTTTTGAGCTAGCGGGAACCGGGGAGCTGTTTTTT.

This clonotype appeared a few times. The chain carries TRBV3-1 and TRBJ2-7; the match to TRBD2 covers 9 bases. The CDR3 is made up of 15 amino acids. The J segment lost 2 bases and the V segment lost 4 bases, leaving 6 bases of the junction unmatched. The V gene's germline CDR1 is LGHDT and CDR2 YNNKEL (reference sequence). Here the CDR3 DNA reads TGTGCCAGCAGCCCCCAAGCGGGAGGACCCTACGAGCAGTACTTC. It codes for CASSPQAGGPYEQYF.

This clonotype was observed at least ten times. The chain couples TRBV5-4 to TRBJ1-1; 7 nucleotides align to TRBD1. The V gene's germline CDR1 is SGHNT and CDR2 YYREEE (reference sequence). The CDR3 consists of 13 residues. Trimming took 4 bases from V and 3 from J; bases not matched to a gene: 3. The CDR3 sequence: CASSAGQDTEAFF. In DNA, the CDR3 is TGTGCCAGCAGCGCTGGACAGGACACTGAAGCTTTCTTT.

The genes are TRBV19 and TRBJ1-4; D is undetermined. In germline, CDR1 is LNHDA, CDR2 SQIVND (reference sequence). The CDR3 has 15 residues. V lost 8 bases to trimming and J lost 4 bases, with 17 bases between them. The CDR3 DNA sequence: TGTGCCAGTCGAACTCAACTGATGGTTAATGAAAAACTGTTTTTT. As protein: CASRTQLMVNEKLFF.

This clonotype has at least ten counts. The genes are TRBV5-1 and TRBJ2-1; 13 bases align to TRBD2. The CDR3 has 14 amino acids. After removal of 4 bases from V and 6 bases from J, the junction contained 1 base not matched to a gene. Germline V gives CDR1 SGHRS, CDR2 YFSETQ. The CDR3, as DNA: TGCGCCAGCAGCGGGACTAGCGGGGTCAATGAGCAGTTCTTC. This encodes CASSGTSGVNEQFF.

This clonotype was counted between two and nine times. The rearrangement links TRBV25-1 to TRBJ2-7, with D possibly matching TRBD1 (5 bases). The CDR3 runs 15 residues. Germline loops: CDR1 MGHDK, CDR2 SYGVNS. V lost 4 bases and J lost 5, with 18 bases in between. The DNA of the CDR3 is TGTGCCAGCAGTGTGAAAGCAGGGTTAGGAAACGAGCAGTACTTC. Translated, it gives CASSVKAGLGNEQYF.

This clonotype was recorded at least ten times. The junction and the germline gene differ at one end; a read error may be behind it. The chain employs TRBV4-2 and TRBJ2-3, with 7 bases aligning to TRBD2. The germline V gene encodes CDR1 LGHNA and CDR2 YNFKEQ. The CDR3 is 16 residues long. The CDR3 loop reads CASSRDLAASTDTQYF. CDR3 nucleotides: TGCGCCAGCAGCCGCGACCTAGCGGCTAGCACAGATACGCAGTATTTT.

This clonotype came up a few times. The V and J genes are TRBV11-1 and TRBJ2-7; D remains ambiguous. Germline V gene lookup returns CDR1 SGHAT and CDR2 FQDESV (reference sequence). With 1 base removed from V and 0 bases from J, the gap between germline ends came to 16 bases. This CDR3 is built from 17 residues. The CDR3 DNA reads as TGTGCCAGCAGCTTAGGAAGCGTGGGTCGGAGCTCCTACGAGCAGTACTTC. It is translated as CASSLGSVGRSSYEQYF.

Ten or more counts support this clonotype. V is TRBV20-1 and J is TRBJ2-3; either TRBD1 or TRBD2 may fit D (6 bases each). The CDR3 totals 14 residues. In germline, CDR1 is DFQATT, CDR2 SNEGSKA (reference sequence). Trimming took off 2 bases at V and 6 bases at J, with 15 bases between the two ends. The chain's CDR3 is CSARLQGGWDTQYF. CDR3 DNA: TGCAGTGCTAGATTACAGGGAGGTTGGGATACGCAGTATTTT.